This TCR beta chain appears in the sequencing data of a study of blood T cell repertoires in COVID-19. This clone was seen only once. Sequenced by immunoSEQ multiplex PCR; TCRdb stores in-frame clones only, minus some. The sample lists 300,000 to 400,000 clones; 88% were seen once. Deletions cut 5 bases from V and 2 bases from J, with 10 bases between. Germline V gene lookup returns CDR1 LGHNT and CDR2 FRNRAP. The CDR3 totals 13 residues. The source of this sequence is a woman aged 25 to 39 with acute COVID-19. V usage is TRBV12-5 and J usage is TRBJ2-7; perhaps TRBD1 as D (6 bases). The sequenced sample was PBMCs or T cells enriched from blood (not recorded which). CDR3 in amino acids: CASGADRTYEQYF. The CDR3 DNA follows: TGTGCTAGTGGTGCGGACAGAACCTACGAGCAGTACTTC.